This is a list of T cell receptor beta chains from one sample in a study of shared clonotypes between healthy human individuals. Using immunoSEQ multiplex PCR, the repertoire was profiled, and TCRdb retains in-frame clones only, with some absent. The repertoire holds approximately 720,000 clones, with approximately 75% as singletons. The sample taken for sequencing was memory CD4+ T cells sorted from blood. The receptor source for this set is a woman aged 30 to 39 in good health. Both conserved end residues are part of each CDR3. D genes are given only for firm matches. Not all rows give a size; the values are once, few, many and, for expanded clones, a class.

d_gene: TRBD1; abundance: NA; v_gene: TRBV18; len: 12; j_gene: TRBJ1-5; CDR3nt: TGTGCCAGCTCAACAGGGGATCAGCCCCAGCATTTT; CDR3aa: CASSTGDQPQHF
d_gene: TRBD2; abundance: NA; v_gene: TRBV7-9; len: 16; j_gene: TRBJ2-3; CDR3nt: TGTGCCAGCAGCTTCTTCCGGACTAGCGGGACAGATACGCAGTATTTT; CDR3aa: CASSFFRTSGTDTQYF
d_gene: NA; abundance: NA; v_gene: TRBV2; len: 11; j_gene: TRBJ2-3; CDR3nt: TGTGCCAGCAGTGTAGTTGATACGCAGTATTTT; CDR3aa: CASSVVDTQYF
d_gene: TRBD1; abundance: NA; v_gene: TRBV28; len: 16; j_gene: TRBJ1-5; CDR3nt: TGTGCCAGCAGTTTGCCGGGACAGTTTAGCAATCAGCCCCAGCATTTT; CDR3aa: CASSLPGQFSNQPQHF
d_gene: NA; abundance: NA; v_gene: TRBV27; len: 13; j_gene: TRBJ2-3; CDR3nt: TGTGCCAGCATGGAGGGGAACGCAGATACGCAGTATTTT; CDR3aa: CASMEGNADTQYF
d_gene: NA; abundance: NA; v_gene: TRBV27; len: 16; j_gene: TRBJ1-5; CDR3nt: TGTGCCAGCAGTTTACCCCAACCTTATAGCAATCAGCCCCAGCATTTT; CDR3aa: CASSLPQPYSNQPQHF
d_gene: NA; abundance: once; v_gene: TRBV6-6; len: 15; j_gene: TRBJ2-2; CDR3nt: TGTGCCAGCAGTTTAGCACAGCCACACACCGGGGAGCTGTTTTTT; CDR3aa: CASSLAQPHTGELFF
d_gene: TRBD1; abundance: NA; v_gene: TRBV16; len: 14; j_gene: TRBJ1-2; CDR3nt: TGTGCCAGCAGCCAGGGGACAGGACTCTATGGCTACACCTTC; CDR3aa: CASSQGTGLYGYTF
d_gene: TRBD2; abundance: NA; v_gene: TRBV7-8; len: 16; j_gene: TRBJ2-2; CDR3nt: TGTGCCAGCAGCCCTCTGGCTAGCGGGACGTCCGGGGAGCTGTTTTTT; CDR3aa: CASSPLASGTSGELFF
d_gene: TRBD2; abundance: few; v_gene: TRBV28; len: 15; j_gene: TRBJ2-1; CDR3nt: TGTGCCAGCGGTAGGTTAGCGGGGCCCTACAATGAGCAGTTCTTC; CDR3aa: CASGRLAGPYNEQFF
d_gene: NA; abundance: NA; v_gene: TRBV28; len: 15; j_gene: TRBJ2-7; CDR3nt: TGTGCCAGTTCGAAAGCGGGACACACTTCGGGCGAGCAGTACTTC; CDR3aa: CASSKAGHTSGEQYF
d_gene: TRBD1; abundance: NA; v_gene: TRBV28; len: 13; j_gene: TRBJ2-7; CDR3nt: TGTGCCAGCGGGCGGCAGGGGGCAGTCGAGCAGTACTTC; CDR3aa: CASGRQGAVEQYF
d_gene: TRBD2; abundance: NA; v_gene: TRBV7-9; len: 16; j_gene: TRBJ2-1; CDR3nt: TGTGCCAGCATCAGTACGGGGGCGGGAGGTATACTTGAGCAGTTCTTC; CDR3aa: CASISTGAGGILEQFF
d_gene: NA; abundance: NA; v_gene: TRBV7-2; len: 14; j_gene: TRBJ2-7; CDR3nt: TGTGCCAGCAGCTTCGGTGGAGGAGCCTACGAGCAGTACTTC; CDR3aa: CASSFGGGAYEQYF
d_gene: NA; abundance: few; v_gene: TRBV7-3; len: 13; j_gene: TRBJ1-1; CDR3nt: TGTGCCAGCAGCGTACAGGGTGACACTGAAGCTTTCTTT; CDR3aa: CASSVQGDTEAFF
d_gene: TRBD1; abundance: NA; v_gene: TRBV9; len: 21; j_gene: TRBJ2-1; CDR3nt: TGTGCCAGCAGCGTAGAGCCGGTGGGGACAGGGACCTTAGGGAATAATATTGAGCAGTTCTTC; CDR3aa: CASSVEPVGTGTLGNNIEQFF
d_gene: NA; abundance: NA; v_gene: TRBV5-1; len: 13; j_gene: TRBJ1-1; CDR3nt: TGCGCCAGCAGCTTGACTCCGAACACTGAAGCTTTCTTT; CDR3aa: CASSLTPNTEAFF